This TCR beta chain emerged from a study of T cell responses to AZD1222 COVID-19 vaccine. Trimming pared 8 bases from V and 5 bases from J, leaving 9 bases between. CDR3 length equals 11 residues. Germline V CDR1 and CDR2: SNHLY, FYNNEI. This clone was recorded only once. Here immunoSEQ multiplex PCR was the method, and the copy in TCRdb shows in-frame clones only, minus some. The data show about 130,000 clones, around 92% seen once. The chain carries TRBV2 and TRBJ1-2, with D uncertain. The material was peripheral blood, obtained on day 0 of AZD1222 vaccination. The sequence was obtained from an adult in good health. The CDR3 is CASLMFYGYTF. CDR3 bases: TGTGCCAGCCTGATGTTTTATGGCTACACCTTC.